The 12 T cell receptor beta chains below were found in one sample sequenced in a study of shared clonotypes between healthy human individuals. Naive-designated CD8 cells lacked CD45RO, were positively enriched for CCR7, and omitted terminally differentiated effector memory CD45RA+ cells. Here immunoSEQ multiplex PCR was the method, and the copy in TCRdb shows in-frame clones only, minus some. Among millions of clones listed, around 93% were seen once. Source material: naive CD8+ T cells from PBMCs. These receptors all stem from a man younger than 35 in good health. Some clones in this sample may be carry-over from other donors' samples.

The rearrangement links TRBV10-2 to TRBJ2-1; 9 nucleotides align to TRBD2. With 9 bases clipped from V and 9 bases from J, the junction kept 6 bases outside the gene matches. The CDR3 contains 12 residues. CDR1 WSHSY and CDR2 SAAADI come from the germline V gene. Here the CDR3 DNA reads TGCGCCAGTGGGGGACTAGCCCCTGAGCAGTTCTTC. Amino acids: CASGGLAPEQFF.

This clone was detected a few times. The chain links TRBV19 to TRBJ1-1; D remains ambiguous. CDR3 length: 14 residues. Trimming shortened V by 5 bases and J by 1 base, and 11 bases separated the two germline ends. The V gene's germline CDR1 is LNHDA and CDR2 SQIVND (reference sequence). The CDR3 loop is CASSSLGRNTEAFF. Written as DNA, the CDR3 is TGTGCCAGTAGTTCGTTAGGGAGGAACACTGAAGCTTTCTTT.

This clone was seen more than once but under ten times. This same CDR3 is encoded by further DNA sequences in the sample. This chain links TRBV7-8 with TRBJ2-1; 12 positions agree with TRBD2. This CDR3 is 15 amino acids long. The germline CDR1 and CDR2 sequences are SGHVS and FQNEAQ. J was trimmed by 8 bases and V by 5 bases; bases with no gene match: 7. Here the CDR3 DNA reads TGTGCCAGCAGCCCCCTAGCGGGAGGGCTCGATGAGCAGTTCTTC. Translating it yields CASSPLAGGLDEQFF. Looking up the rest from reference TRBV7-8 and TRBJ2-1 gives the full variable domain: GAGVSQSPRYKVAKRGQDVALRCDPISGHVSLFWYQQALGQGPEFLTYFQNEAQLDKSGLPSDRFFAERPEGSVSTLKIQRTQQEDSAVYLCASSPLAGGLDEQFFGPGTRLTVL.

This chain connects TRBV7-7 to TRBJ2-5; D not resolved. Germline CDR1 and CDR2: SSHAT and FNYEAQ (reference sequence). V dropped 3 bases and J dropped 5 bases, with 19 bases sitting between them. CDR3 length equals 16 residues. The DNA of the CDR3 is TGTGCCAGCAGCTTGTCGGCAGGAGACGACCTCGAGACCCAGTACTTC. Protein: CASSLSAGDDLETQYF.

The CDR3 spells CASSLAIVQVPTEAFF. The CDR3 DNA reads TGTGCCAGCAGCTTAGCTATAGTCCAGGTTCCGACTGAAGCTTTCTTT. This chain links TRBV7-9 with TRBJ1-1; no reliable D call. The ends were cut back, 0 bases at V and 5 bases at J, with 16 bases in the middle. CDR1 is SEHNR and CDR2 is FQNEAQ in the germline V gene (reference sequence). The CDR3 runs 16 residues.

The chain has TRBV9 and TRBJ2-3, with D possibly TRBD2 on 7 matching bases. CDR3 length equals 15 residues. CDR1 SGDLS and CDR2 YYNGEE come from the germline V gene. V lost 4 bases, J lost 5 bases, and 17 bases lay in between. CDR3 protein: CASSPPGGPGDTQYF. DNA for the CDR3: TGTGCCAGCAGCCCCCCCGGGGGGCCGGGAGATACGCAGTATTTT.

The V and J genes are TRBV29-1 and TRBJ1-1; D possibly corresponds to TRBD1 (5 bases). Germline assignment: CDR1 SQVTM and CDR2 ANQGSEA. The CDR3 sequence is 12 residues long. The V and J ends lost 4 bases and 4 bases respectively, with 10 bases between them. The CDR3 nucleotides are TGCAGCGTTGCGGGGGACTTCACTGAAGCTTTCTTT. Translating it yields CSVAGDFTEAFF.

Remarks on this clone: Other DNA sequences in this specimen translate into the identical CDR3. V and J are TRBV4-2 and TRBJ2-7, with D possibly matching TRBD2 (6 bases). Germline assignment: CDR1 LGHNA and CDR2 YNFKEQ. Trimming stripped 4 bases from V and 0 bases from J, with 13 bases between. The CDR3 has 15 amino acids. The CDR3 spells CASSPEAGSSYEQYF. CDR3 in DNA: TGTGCCAGCAGCCCCGAGGCGGGAAGCTCCTACGAGCAGTACTTC.

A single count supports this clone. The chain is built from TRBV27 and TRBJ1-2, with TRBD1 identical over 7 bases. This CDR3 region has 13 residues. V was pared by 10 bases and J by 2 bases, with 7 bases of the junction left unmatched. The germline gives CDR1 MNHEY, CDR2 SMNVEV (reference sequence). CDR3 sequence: CATSGGPNYGYTF. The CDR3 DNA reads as TGTGCCACATCAGGGGGTCCCAACTATGGCTACACCTTC.

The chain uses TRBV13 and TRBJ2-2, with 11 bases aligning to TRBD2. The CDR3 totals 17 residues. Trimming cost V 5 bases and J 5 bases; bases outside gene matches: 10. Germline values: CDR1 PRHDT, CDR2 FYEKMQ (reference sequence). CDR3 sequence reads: CASSTILAGERTGELFF. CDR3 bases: TGTGCCAGCAGCACTATACTAGCGGGAGAGAGAACCGGGGAGCTGTTTTTT. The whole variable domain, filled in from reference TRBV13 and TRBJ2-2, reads AAGVIQSPRHLIKEKRETATLKCYPIPRHDTVYWYQQGPGQDPQFLISFYEKMQSDKGSIPDRFSAQQFSDYHSELNMSSLELGDSALYFCASSTILAGERTGELFFGEGSRLTVL.

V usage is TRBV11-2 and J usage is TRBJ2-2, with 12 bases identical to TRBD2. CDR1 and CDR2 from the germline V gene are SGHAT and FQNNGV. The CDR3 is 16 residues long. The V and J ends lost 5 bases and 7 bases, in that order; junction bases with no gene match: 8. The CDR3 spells CASSLQPSGRVGELFF. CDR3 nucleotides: TGTGCCAGCAGCCTACAGCCTAGCGGGAGGGTCGGGGAGCTGTTTTTT.

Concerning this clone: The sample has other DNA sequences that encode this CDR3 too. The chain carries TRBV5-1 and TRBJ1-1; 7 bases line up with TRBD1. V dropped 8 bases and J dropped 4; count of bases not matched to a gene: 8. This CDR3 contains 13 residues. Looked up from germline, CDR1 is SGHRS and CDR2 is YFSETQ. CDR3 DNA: TGCGCCAGTTCATCAGGGGGTATCACTGAAGCTTTCTTT. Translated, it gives CASSSGGITEAFF. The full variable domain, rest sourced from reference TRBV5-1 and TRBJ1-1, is KAGVTQTPRYLIKTRGQQVTLSCSPISGHRSVSWYQQTPGQGLQFLFEYFSETQRNKGNFPGRFSGRQFSNSRSEMNVSTLELGDSALYLCASSSGGITEAFFGQGTRLTVV.